The rows below give T cell receptor beta chains drawn from one sample of a study of shared clonotypes between healthy human individuals. Here immunoSEQ multiplex PCR was the method, and the copy in TCRdb shows in-frame clones only, minus some. Among more than 2,000,000 clones, more than 80% were seen once, and the ten largest hold roughly 0.36%. Sequenced: naive CD4+ T cells from PBMCs. The receptor source for this set is a man aged 18 to 35 in good health. Some clones in this sample may be carry-over from other donors' samples. CDR3s include the opening cysteine and the closing phenylalanine or tryptophan. D genes are given only for firm matches. Clone size is stated in some rows and not others, as once, few, many or a class when expanded.

TRBV7-2,TRBJ2-1,-,TRBD2,CASSLTSGRASYNEQFF,TGTGCCAGCAGCTTGACTAGCGGGAGGGCCTCCTACAATGAGCAGTTCTTC
TRBV7-2,TRBJ1-1,-,TRBD1,CASSQNQGGTEAFF,TGTGCCAGCAGCCAAAACCAGGGGGGCACTGAAGCTTTCTTT
TRBV7-3,TRBJ2-5,-,TRBD1,CASSVTGRETQYF,TGTGCCAGCAGCGTGACAGGGCGGGAGACCCAGTACTTC
TRBV25-1,TRBJ2-1,-,-,CASSELWQAPFF,TGTGCCAGCAGTGAATTATGGCAGGCGCCGTTCTTC
TRBV28,TRBJ1-2,-,-,CASAQMGLRYGYTF,TGTGCCAGTGCGCAGATGGGGCTTCGCTATGGCTACACCTTC
TRBV9,TRBJ2-3,-,TRBD2,CASSPSGASGLTDTQYF,TGTGCCAGCAGCCCCAGCGGGGCTAGCGGACTCACAGATACGCAGTATTTT
TRBV4-2,TRBJ2-3,-,-,CASSQDLVNTQYF,TGTGCCAGCAGCCAAGATCTGGTCAATACGCAGTATTTT
TRBV7-8,TRBJ1-3,once,-,CASSPPPGSSGNTIYF,TGTGCCAGCAGCCCGCCCCCGGGAAGCTCTGGAAACACCATATATTTT
TRBV15,TRBJ2-7,-,TRBD1,CATSRGSRGLGEQYF,TGTGCCACCAGCAGAGGTTCCAGGGGGCTGGGCGAGCAGTACTTC
TRBV5-1,TRBJ1-2,-,-,CASSLGLPNYGYTF,TGCGCCAGCAGCTTGGGTTTGCCAAACTATGGCTACACCTTC
TRBV28,TRBJ1-3,-,TRBD1,CASREGTAGNTIYF,TGTGCCAGCAGGGAAGGGACAGCCGGAAACACCATATATTTT
TRBV11-3,TRBJ2-5,-,TRBD1,CASSSHRGEETQYF,TGTGCCAGCAGCTCTCACAGGGGGGAAGAGACCCAGTACTTC
TRBV10-2,TRBJ2-3,-,TRBD2,CASRREGRADTQYF,TGCGCCAGCAGACGGGAGGGCCGGGCAGATACGCAGTATTTT
TRBV18,TRBJ2-5,-,TRBD1,CASSPPGQAEETQYF,TGTGCCAGCTCACCTCCGGGACAGGCGGAAGAGACCCAGTACTTC
TRBV11-2,TRBJ2-5,-,-,CASSQVGRQETQYF,TGTGCCAGCAGCCAGGTCGGTCGGCAAGAGACCCAGTACTTC
TRBV7-9,TRBJ1-2,-,-,CASSLREYGYTF,TGTGCCAGCAGCTTAAGGGAATATGGCTACACCTTC
TRBV9,TRBJ2-2,-,TRBD1,CASSEGVQGAGVELFF,TGTGCCAGCAGCGAGGGGGTACAGGGGGCCGGCGTGGAGCTGTTTTTT
TRBV6-1,TRBJ2-7,-,TRBD1,CASRVGQAFPYEQYF,TGTGCCAGCAGGGTGGGACAGGCCTTTCCCTACGAGCAGTACTTC
TRBV4-1,TRBJ2-3,-,TRBD2,CASSQVAGAGTDTQYF,TGCGCCAGCAGCCAAGTAGCGGGAGCTGGCACAGATACGCAGTATTTT
TRBV9,TRBJ1-3,-,TRBD1,CASSPTGGSGNTIYF,TGTGCCAGCAGCCCCACAGGGGGCTCTGGAAACACCATATATTTT
TRBV5-4,TRBJ1-5,-,-,CASSLDDGRDQPQHF,TGTGCCAGCAGCTTAGATGATGGTCGGGATCAGCCCCAGCATTTT
TRBV6-1,TRBJ1-5,-,-,CASSGQPYSNQPQHF,TGTGCCAGCAGTGGACAGCCCTATAGCAATCAGCCCCAGCATTTT
TRBV4-2,TRBJ2-7,-,-,CASSQVWGEGEQYF,TGTGCCAGCAGCCAAGTATGGGGGGAAGGAGAGCAGTACTTC
TRBV28,TRBJ1-5,-,-,CASSFRQRSNQPQHF,TGTGCCAGCAGTTTCAGACAGCGTAGCAATCAGCCCCAGCATTTT
TRBV19,TRBJ2-7,-,TRBD1,CASSIATGGAYEQYF,TGTGCCAGTAGTATAGCTACAGGGGGAGCCTACGAGCAGTACTTC
TRBV5-1,TRBJ2-2,-,-,CASRGEGMETGELFF,TGCGCCAGCAGGGGTGAAGGCATGGAGACCGGGGAGCTGTTTTTT